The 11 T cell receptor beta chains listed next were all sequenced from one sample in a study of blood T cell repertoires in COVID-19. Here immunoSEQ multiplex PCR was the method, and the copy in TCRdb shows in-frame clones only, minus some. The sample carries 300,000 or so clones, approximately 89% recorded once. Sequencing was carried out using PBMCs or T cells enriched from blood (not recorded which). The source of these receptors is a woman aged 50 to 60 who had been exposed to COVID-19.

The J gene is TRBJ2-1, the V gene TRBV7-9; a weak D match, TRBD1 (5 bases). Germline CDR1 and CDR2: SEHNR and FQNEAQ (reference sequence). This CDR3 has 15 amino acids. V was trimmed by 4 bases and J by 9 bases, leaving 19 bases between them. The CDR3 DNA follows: TGTGCCAGCAGCTCCTCCGAGTGGGGCCGCCTTGAGCAGTTCTTC. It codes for CASSSSEWGRLEQFF.

The DNA of the CDR3 is TGTGCCAGCAGCGCGACAGACTATGGCTACACCTTC. Translated, it gives CASSATDYGYTF. The chain is built from TRBV28 and TRBJ1-2, with TRBD1 as a possible D gene (5 bases). V was clipped by 6 bases and J by 3 bases, with 8 bases between them. This CDR3 comprises 12 residues. The germline V gene encodes CDR1 MDHEN and CDR2 SYDVKM.

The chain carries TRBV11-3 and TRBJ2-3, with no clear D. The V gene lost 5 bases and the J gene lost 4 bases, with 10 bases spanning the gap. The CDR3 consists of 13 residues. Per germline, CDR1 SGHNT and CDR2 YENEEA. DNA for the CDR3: TGTGCCAGCAGCCGACAACTCCCAGATACGCAGTATTTT. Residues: CASSRQLPDTQYF.

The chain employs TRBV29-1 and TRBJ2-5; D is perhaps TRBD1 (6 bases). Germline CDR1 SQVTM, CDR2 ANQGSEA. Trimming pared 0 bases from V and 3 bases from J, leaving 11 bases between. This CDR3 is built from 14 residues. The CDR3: CSVEDGGHEETQYF. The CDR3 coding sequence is TGCAGCGTTGAAGATGGGGGACACGAAGAGACCCAGTACTTC.

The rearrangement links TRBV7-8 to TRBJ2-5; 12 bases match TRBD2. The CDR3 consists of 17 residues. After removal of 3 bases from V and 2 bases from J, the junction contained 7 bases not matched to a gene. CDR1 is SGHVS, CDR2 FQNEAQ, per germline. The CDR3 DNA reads TGTGCCAGCAGCTTCCCGGGACTAGCGGGCCCTCAAGAGACCCAGTACTTC. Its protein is CASSFPGLAGPQETQYF.

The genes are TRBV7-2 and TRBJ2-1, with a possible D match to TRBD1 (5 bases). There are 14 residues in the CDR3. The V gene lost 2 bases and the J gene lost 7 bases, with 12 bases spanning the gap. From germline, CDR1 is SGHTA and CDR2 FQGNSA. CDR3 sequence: CASSLLSGRNEQFF. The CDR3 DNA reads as TGTGCCAGCAGCTTATTATCAGGGCGTAATGAGCAGTTCTTC.

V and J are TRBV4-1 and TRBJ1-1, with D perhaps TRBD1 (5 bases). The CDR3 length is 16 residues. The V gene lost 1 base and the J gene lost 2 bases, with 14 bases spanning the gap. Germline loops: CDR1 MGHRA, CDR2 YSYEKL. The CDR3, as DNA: TGCGCCAGCAGCCAAGTAGGGAGGGGTCCTAACACTGAAGCTTTCTTT. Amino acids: CASSQVGRGPNTEAFF.

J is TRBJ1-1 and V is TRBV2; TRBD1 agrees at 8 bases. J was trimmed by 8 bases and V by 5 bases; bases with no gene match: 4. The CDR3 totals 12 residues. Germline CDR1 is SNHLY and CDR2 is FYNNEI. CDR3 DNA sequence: TGTGCCAGCAGTCCGACAGGGGAGGAAGCTTTCTTT. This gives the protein CASSPTGEEAFF.

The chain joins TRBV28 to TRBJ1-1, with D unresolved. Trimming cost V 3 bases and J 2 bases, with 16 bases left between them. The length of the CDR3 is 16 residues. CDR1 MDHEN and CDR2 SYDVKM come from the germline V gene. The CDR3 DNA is TGTGCCAGCAGTTTTCGTGCACGGTTGAGTAACACTGAAGCTTTCTTT. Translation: CASSFRARLSNTEAFF. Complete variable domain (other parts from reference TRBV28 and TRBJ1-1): DVKVTQSSRYLVKRTGEKVFLECVQDMDHENMFWYRQDPGLGLRLIYFSYDVKMKEKGDIPEGYSVSREKKERFSLILESASTNQTSMYLCASSFRARLSNTEAFFGQGTRLTVV.

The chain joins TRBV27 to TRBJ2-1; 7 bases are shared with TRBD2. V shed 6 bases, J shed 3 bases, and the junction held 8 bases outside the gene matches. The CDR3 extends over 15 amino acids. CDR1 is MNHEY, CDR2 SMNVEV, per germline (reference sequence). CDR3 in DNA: TGTGCCAGCAGCCATCGGGGGGAGTTCTACAATGAGCAGTTCTTC. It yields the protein CASSHRGEFYNEQFF.

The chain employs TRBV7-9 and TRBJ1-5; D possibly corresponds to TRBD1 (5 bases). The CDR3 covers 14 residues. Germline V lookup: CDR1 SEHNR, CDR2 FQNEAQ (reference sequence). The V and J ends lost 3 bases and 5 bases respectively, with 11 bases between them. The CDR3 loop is CASSFGGGHQPQHF. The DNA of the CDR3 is TGTGCCAGCAGCTTCGGGGGGGGACATCAGCCCCAGCATTTT.